The 4 T cell receptor beta chains reported below all come from one sample, sequenced in a study of blood T cell repertoires in COVID-19. The data were produced by immunoSEQ multiplex PCR, yet TCRdb's version contains in-frame clones alone and is incomplete. The sample contains over 55,000 clones, approximately 90% of which appear only once. Sequencing was performed on peripheral blood. Receptors were obtained from a woman aged 80 or older with acute or convalescent COVID-19.

The rearrangement joins TRBV19 to TRBJ2-5; TRBD1 matches 8 bases. This CDR3 is 13 amino acids long. V trimming: 4 bases; J trimming: 6 bases; junction bases outside the gene matches: 4. Germline CDR1 is LNHDA and CDR2 is SQIVND (reference sequence). As DNA, the CDR3 is TGTGCCAGTAGTAGCCAGGGGGCTAAGACCCAGTACTTC. It encodes CASSSQGAKTQYF.

J is TRBJ2-7 and V is TRBV2, with unresolved D. Trimming took 6 bases from V and 0 from J, leaving 6 bases between them. Germline values: CDR1 SNHLY, CDR2 FYNNEI. The CDR3 loop spans 12 amino acids. CDR3 nucleotide sequence: TGTGCCAGCAGCCTAAGCTCCTACGAGCAGTACTTC. Amino acids: CASSLSSYEQYF. Using reference TRBV2 and TRBJ2-7 for the parts outside the CDR3, the full variable domain is EPEVTQTPSHQVTQMGQEVILRCVPISNHLYFYWYRQILGQKVEFLVSFYNNEISEKSEIFDDQFSVERPDGSNFTLKIRSTKLEDSAMYFCASSLSSYEQYFGPGTRLTVT.

The chain carries TRBV11-3 and TRBJ1-1; D perhaps matches TRBD1 (5 bases). CDR3 length equals 12 residues. Germline values: CDR1 SGHNT, CDR2 YENEEA. The V end lost 6 bases, the J end lost 7 bases, and 12 bases lay between the germline ends. CDR3 in amino acids: CASSIRGSEAFF. The CDR3, as DNA: TGTGCCAGCAGTATTAGGGGCAGTGAAGCTTTCTTT.

This chain uses TRBV24-1 with TRBJ2-5; possibly TRBD1 for D (6 bases). The CDR3 is 15 residues long. V was clipped by 3 bases and J by 1 base, with 11 bases between them. The germline CDR1 and CDR2 sequences are KGHDR and SFDVKD. The CDR3 loop reads CATSDPTGFQETQYF. The DNA of the CDR3 is TGTGCCACCAGTGATCCCACAGGGTTCCAAGAGACCCAGTACTTC.